This TCR beta chain emerged from a study of cytomegalovirus exposure and HLA in healthy donors. As for the study in general: As an earlier analysis found, roughly 180 million T cells yielded 100 million to 130 million unique TCR beta sequences.

Unmatched junction bases numbered 6, after V lost 5 bases and J lost 4 bases. The CDR3 contains 15 residues. Germline V gives CDR1 SEHNR, CDR2 FQNEAQ (reference sequence). General study points: It was reported that the classifier diagnosed cytomegalovirus status with high specificity and sensitivity in both the original and validation cohorts.

About this clone: As yet, its antigen is unknown.

This PCR relied on a set of 60 Vbeta primers and 13 Jbeta primers. Generated by immunoSEQ multiplex PCR, the TCRdb table keeps only in-frame clones and is missing some. The repertoire table contains 130,000 or so clones. The rearrangement uses TRBV7-9 and TRBJ2-1, with 9 positions matching TRBD2. The receptor comes from a young woman in good health and CMV-seronegative. The sequencing input was PBMCs. The CDR3: CASSLSGRTYNEQFF. The DNA for the CDR3 is TGTGCCAGCAGCCTCAGCGGGAGGACTTACAATGAGCAGTTCTTC.